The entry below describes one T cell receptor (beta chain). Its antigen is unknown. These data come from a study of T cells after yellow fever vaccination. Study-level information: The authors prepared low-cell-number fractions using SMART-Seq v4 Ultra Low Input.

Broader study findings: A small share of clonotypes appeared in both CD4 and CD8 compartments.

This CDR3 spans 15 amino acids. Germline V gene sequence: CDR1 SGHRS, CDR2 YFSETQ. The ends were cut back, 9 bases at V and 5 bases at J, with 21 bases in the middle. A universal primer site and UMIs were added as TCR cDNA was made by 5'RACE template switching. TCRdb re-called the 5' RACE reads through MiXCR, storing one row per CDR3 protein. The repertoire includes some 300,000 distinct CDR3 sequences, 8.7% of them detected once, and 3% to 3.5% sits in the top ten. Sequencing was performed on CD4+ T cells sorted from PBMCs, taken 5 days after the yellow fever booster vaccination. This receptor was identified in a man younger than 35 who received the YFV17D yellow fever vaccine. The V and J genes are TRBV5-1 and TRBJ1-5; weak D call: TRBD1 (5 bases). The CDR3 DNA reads TGCGCCAACCACCGGACACGGGATCTATATCAGCCCCAGCATTTT. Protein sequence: CANHRTRDLYQPQHF.